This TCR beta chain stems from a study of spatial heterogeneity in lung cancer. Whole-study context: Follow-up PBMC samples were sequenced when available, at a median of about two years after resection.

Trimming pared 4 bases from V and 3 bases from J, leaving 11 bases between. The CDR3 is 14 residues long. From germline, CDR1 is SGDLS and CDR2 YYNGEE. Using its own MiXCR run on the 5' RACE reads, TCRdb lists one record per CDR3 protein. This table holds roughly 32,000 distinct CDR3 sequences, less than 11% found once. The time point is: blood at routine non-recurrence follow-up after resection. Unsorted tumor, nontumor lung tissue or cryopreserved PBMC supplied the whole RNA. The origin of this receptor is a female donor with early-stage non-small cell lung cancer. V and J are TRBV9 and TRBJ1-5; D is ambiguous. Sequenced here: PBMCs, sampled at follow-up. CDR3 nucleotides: TGTGCCAGCAGCCTAGACGACGTCAATCAGCCCCAGCATTTT. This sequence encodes CASSLDDVNQPQHF.